This T cell receptor (beta chain) derives from a study of T cells after yellow fever vaccination. Overall study findings and caveats: Post-booster repertoires contained most primary-vaccination clones again (roughly 96% CD4, approximately 88% CD8).

5'RACE template switching added a universal primer site and UMIs to TCR cDNA. TCRdb re-analysed the 5' RACE reads in MiXCR, keeping a single row per CDR3 protein. This repertoire shows 350,000 to 450,000 distinct CDR3 sequences, more than 5.5% found once; its top ten account for 15%. This CDR3 spans 14 amino acids. The V and J ends lost 5 bases and 3 bases respectively, with 10 bases between them. Germline CDR1 reads SGHNT; CDR2 reads YENEEA. On this clonotype: No antigen is known for it.

This chain joins TRBV11-3 and TRBJ2-2, with D tentatively TRBD2 (5 bases). This TCR was recovered from a man aged 25-45 years who received the YFV17D yellow fever vaccine. The specimen was PBMCs, collected 5 days after the yellow fever booster vaccination. CDR3 DNA: TGTGCCAGCAGCGAAACTAGTGACACCGGGGAGCTGTTTTTT. Translation: CASSETSDTGELFF.